These 29 T cell receptor beta chains came from one sample sequenced in a study of beta chain features in type 1 diabetes. Study-wide results and caveats: Type 1 diabetes patients had TCRB CDR3s that were shorter (moderately but significantly so) in all four CD4+ subsets.

TCRB transcripts that were expressed got sequenced, as all of the isolated RNA had been reverse transcribed. Sequenced by immunoSEQ multiplex PCR; TCRdb stores in-frame clones only, minus some. Counted here are approximately 250,000 clones, approximately 11% occurring once; the ten biggest clones make up 0.017%. No antigens are known for them. Material for sequencing was naive CD4+ T cells from blood. These receptors originate from a man aged 25-45 years with type 1 diabetes.

CDR3 sequence (DNA): TGTGCTAGTGGTTCTGGACAGGTGAGCTCTGGGGCCAACGTCCTGACTTTC. Its protein is CASGSGQVSSGANVLTF. This rearrangement joins TRBV12-5 to TRBJ2-6; the match to TRBD1 covers 7 bases. This CDR3 is 17 amino acids long. V shed 4 bases, J shed 0 bases, and the junction held 6 bases outside the gene matches. CDR1 is LGHNT and CDR2 is FRNRAP in the germline V gene.

Only a few counts were recorded for this clone. The same CDR3 also results from other DNA sequences found in this sample. V gene TRBV7-2 combines with J gene TRBJ2-3; TRBD2 matches at 11 bases. The CDR3 sequence is 14 residues long. Germline CDR1 SGHTA, CDR2 FQGNSA. V was clipped by 8 bases and J by 6 bases; unmatched bases: 7. Here the CDR3 DNA reads TGTGCCAGCTCTTTAGCGGGGGGGACGGATACGCAGTATTTT. It yields the protein CASSLAGGTDTQYF.

The chain couples TRBV5-1 to TRBJ1-4; no definite D call. Germline V gives CDR1 SGHRS, CDR2 YFSETQ. V shed 0 bases and J shed 0 bases, with 6 bases lying between them. The CDR3 contains 15 residues. The CDR3 loop reads CASSLVTATNEKLFF. In DNA, the CDR3 is TGCGCCAGCAGCTTGGTAACAGCAACTAATGAAAAACTGTTTTTT.

In this sample, this clone turned up a few times. The chain joins TRBV7-9 to TRBJ2-7; D uncertain. Germline CDR1 SEHNR, CDR2 FQNEAQ (reference sequence). The CDR3 length is 11 residues. Trimming cost V 8 bases and J 0 bases, with 5 bases left between them. CDR3 protein: CASANSYEQYF. The DNA of the CDR3 is TGTGCCAGCGCTAACTCCTACGAGCAGTACTTC.

V and J are TRBV2 and TRBJ2-7; possibly TRBD1 for D (6 bases). V was trimmed by 6 bases and J by 6 bases, leaving 9 bases between them. CDR1 and CDR2 from the germline V gene are SNHLY and FYNNEI. The CDR3 totals 11 residues. DNA for the CDR3: TGTGCCAGCAGACAGGGCCGCGAGCAGTACTTC. This gives the protein CASRQGREQYF.

V is TRBV18 and J is TRBJ1-6; no firm D call. This CDR3 contains 15 residues. CDR1 and CDR2 (germline): KGHSH, LQKENI. Trimming removed 3 bases from V and 10 bases from J, with 16 bases in between. The CDR3 is CASSPMGRSTSPLHF. The CDR3 DNA sequence: TGTGCCAGCTCACCGATGGGCAGGTCTACCTCACCCCTCCACTTT.

The chain combines TRBV19 with TRBJ1-5; the D gene is possibly TRBD1 (5 bases). Trimming removed 7 bases from V and 5 bases from J, with 15 bases in between. The CDR3 loop spans 14 amino acids. CDR1 and CDR2 (germline): LNHDA, SQIVND (reference sequence). This CDR3 is CASTASRGHQPQHF. The CDR3 DNA reads TGTGCCAGTACCGCCTCTAGGGGCCATCAGCCCCAGCATTTT. Supplemented by reference TRBV19 and TRBJ1-5, the full variable domain reads DGGITQSPKYLFRKEGQNVTLSCEQNLNHDAMYWYRQDPGQGLRLIYYSQIVNDFQKGDIAEGYSVSREKKESFPLTVTSAQKNPTAFYLCASTASRGHQPQHFGDGTRLSIL.

This chain uses TRBV7-9 with TRBJ1-2; perhaps TRBD1 as D (6 bases). CDR1 is SEHNR and CDR2 is FQNEAQ in the germline V gene (reference sequence). There are 14 residues in the CDR3. Trimming removed 4 bases from V and 7 bases from J, with 16 bases in between. CDR3 bases: TGTGCCAGCAGCTCTAGCGGCAGGGGAAGTGGCTACACCTTC. It translates to CASSSSGRGSGYTF.

The chain carries TRBV5-4 and TRBJ2-5; perhaps TRBD1 as D (5 bases). CDR3 length: 13 amino acids. The germline V gene has CDR1 SGHNT and CDR2 YYREEE (reference sequence). V was clipped by 5 bases and J by 1 base, with 9 bases between them. CDR3 in DNA: TGTGCCAGCAGGCCACAGGCCCAAGAGACCCAGTACTTC. Translated: CASRPQAQETQYF.

The chain is built from TRBV9 and TRBJ2-1; tentatively, D is TRBD1 (6 bases). Deletions cut 2 bases from V and 4 bases from J, with 10 bases between. CDR3 size: 14 residues. Germline V gives CDR1 SGDLS, CDR2 YYNGEE. In nucleotides, the CDR3 is TGTGCCAGCAGCGTTCGGACAGATTACAATGAGCAGTTCTTC. This encodes CASSVRTDYNEQFF.

The rearrangement uses TRBV27 and TRBJ1-1; D is unclear. Per the germline V gene, CDR1 is MNHEY and CDR2 is SMNVEV (reference sequence). This CDR3 region has 13 residues. V was shortened by 4 bases and J by 5 bases, with 11 bases between the two germline ends. The DNA for the CDR3 is TGTGCCAGCAGTTCCCACTCGAGAACTGAAGCTTTCTTT. Its translation: CASSSHSRTEAFF.

This clone has only a few counts. The V gene is TRBV5-4, the J gene TRBJ1-1; D is unclear. The CDR3 length is 12 residues. Deletions cut 3 bases from V and 3 bases from J, with 6 bases between. Germline CDR1 SGHNT, CDR2 YYREEE (reference sequence). CDR3 nucleotide sequence: TGTGCCAGCAGCTCCTCCTACACTGAAGCTTTCTTT. It encodes CASSSSYTEAFF.

This clone was found a few times. The chain joins TRBV28 to TRBJ1-2; D uncertain. The CDR3 consists of 13 residues. V gave up 2 bases and J gave up 6 bases, with 10 bases separating them. The germline V gene encodes CDR1 MDHEN and CDR2 SYDVKM. CDR3: CASSLGGSNGYTF. As DNA, the CDR3 is TGTGCCAGCAGTTTAGGAGGCAGCAATGGCTACACCTTC.

A few counts support this clone. The V call is TRBV5-4, the J call TRBJ1-2, with 9 bases fitting TRBD1. Germline-derived CDR1 and CDR2 are SGHNT and YYREEE (reference sequence). V lost 4 bases to trimming and J lost 1 base; unmatched junction nucleotides: 5. This CDR3 has 15 amino acids. The CDR3: CASSPGTGYNYGYTF. CDR3 bases: TGTGCCAGCAGCCCCGGGACAGGGTATAACTATGGCTACACCTTC.

The J gene is TRBJ1-5, the V gene TRBV4-3, with 9 bases fitting TRBD1. The V and J ends lost 6 bases and 5 bases, in that order; junction bases with no gene match: 5. The CDR3 totals 14 residues. CDR1 and CDR2 (germline): LGHNA, YSLEER. The CDR3 loop is CASSGTGKDQPQHF. CDR3 nucleotide sequence: TGCGCCAGCAGTGGGACAGGGAAGGATCAGCCCCAGCATTTT.

This clone was seen a few times. V is TRBV30 and J is TRBJ2-1; D possibly corresponds to TRBD1 (6 bases). The V and J ends lost 4 bases and 4 bases respectively, with 14 bases between them. This CDR3 contains 14 residues. In germline, CDR1 is GTSNPN, CDR2 SVGIG (reference sequence). This CDR3 reads CAWNHRATYNEQFF. DNA for the CDR3: TGTGCCTGGAACCACAGGGCTACATACAATGAGCAGTTCTTC.

The chain carries TRBV4-3 and TRBJ1-2, with D uncertain. The CDR3 consists of 17 residues. Per germline, CDR1 LGHNA and CDR2 YSLEER. Trimming cost V 0 bases and J 8 bases, with 22 bases left between them. The CDR3: CASSQDLLTGSRYGYTF. For the CDR3, the DNA is TGCGCCAGCAGCCAAGATCTTTTAACGGGGAGCCGCTACGGCTACACCTTC.

This clone came up a few times. The chain is built from TRBV13 and TRBJ2-6; TRBD1 matches at 7 bases. With V trimmed by 4 bases and J by 2 bases, 2 bases remained unmatched. The CDR3 runs 15 residues. Germline lookup yields CDR1 PRHDT and CDR2 FYEKMQ (reference sequence). The CDR3 nucleotides are TGTGCCAGCAGCTCAGACAGGGCTGGGGCCAACGTCCTGACTTTC. It is translated as CASSSDRAGANVLTF.

The V call is TRBV10-3, the J call TRBJ2-5; 9 bases line up with TRBD1. Trimming cost V 6 bases and J 7 bases; bases outside gene matches: 12. Germline values: CDR1 ENHRY, CDR2 SYGVKD. This CDR3 region has 15 residues. CDR3 region: CAISGTGFGWGTQYF. The CDR3 DNA reads TGTGCCATCAGCGGGACAGGGTTTGGGTGGGGGACCCAGTACTTC.

This rearrangement joins TRBV7-8 to TRBJ2-3; TRBD2 aligns across 10 bases. The ends lost 1 base at V and 0 bases at J; junction bases unmatched: 10. CDR3 length: 19 amino acids. The germline gives CDR1 SGHVS, CDR2 FQNEAQ. CDR3 residues: CASSLVGRGLAVSTDTQYF. The CDR3 coding sequence is TGTGCCAGCAGCTTAGTCGGACGAGGACTAGCGGTTAGCACAGATACGCAGTATTTT.

This clone was observed a few times. The chain couples TRBV7-3 to TRBJ2-5; D not certain. Trimming cost V 0 bases and J 13 bases, with 15 bases left between them. CDR1 SGHTA and CDR2 FQGTGA come from the germline V gene. The CDR3 length is 13 residues. This CDR3 is CASSLTRDSGPYF. The CDR3 DNA is TGTGCCAGCAGCTTAACGCGCGACTCGGGTCCGTACTTC.

The V call is TRBV5-6, the J call TRBJ1-1; perhaps TRBD1 as D (5 bases). Germline CDR1 and CDR2: SGHDT and YYEEEE. The CDR3 runs to 17 residues. V dropped 1 base and J dropped 1 base, with 17 bases sitting between them. The CDR3: CASSLFGLRGANTEAFF. The CDR3 bases are TGTGCCAGCAGCTTGTTCGGGTTAAGGGGCGCGAACACTGAAGCTTTCTTT. Based on the CDR3 plus reference TRBV5-6 and TRBJ1-1, the full variable domain is DAGVTQSPTHLIKTRGQQVTLRCSPKSGHDTVSWYQQALGQGPQFIFQYYEEEERQRGNFPDRFSGHQFPNYSSELNVNALLLGDSALYLCASSLFGLRGANTEAFFGQGTRLTVV.

This clone was detected only a few times. CDR3 region: CATSTGEGSYEQYF. The CDR3 region has the DNA TGTGCCACCAGCACTGGGGAGGGGTCCTACGAGCAGTACTTC. The genes are TRBV15 and TRBJ2-7; the match to TRBD2 covers 7 bases. This CDR3 has 14 residues. V lost 4 bases and J lost 1; bases outside the gene matches: 4. Germline lookup yields CDR1 LNHNV and CDR2 YYDKDF (reference sequence).

The J gene is TRBJ1-4, the V gene TRBV29-1, with a possible D match to TRBD1 (5 bases). Per the germline V gene, CDR1 is SQVTM and CDR2 is ANQGSEA. Trimming shortened V by 7 bases and J by 12 bases, and 18 bases separated the two germline ends. The CDR3 is 12 residues long. CDR3 sequence (DNA): TGCAGCGCCGGGACTCTCGGCGGTCAACTGTTTTTT. This gives the protein CSAGTLGGQLFF.

V is TRBV30 and J is TRBJ1-1; unclear D gene. CDR3 size: 14 residues. Germline lookup yields CDR1 GTSNPN and CDR2 SVGIG (reference sequence). Trimming removed 2 bases from V and 0 bases from J, with 10 bases in between. CDR3 sequence: CAWSRGAMNTEAFF. The CDR3 region has the DNA TGTGCCTGGAGTCGGGGAGCCATGAACACTGAAGCTTTCTTT. The full variable domain, completed using reference TRBV30 and TRBJ1-1, is SQTIHQWPATLVQPVGSPLSLECTVEGTSNPNLYWYRQAAGRGLQLLFYSVGIGQISSEVPQNLSASRPQDRQFILSSKKLLLSDSGFYLCAWSRGAMNTEAFFGQGTRLTVV.

The gene calls are TRBV7-3 and TRBJ1-1, with D uncertain. The germline V gene encodes CDR1 SGHTA and CDR2 FQGTGA. There are 12 residues in the CDR3. V lost 3 bases to trimming and J lost 3 bases, with 5 bases between them. In nucleotides, the CDR3 is TGTGCCAGCAGCTTTGTCGACACTGAAGCTTTCTTT. Translated: CASSFVDTEAFF.

This sequence joins TRBV30 and TRBJ1-1, with no clear D. The length of the CDR3 is 12 residues. Germline CDR1 and CDR2: GTSNPN and SVGIG (reference sequence). Trimming stripped 4 bases from V and 3 bases from J, with 9 bases between. CDR3 loop: CAWNTRDTEAFF. The CDR3, as DNA: TGTGCCTGGAATACGCGGGACACTGAAGCTTTCTTT.

In this sample, this clone turned up a few times. The genes are TRBV7-2 and TRBJ2-3; 10 bases are a match to TRBD2. The CDR3 sequence is 15 residues long. V was clipped by 2 bases and J by 1 base; unmatched bases: 0. Germline assignment: CDR1 SGHTA and CDR2 FQGNSA. CDR3 DNA: TGTGCCAGCAGCTTACTAGCGGGGGGCACAGATACGCAGTATTTT. Translated, it gives CASSLLAGGTDTQYF.

The CDR3 DNA is TGTGCCTGGAGTCTAGAGACGAACACTGAAGCTTTCTTT. It is translated as CAWSLETNTEAFF. The chain has TRBV30 and TRBJ1-1; D gene unclear. The CDR3 is made up of 13 amino acids. Germline V gene data show CDR1 as GTSNPN and CDR2 as SVGIG (reference sequence). V lost 2 bases and J lost 1, with 8 bases in between.